This TCR beta chain stems from a study of human T cells and chemical hapten exposure. Study-wide context: In the roughly 24-week study, patients were dosed weekly with diphenylcyclopropenone on the scalp throughout.

Notes on the study in general: Relative to control repertoires, expanded TCRs gave rise to significantly more large CDR3 similarity clusters.

The time point denotes: patch test 1, 2 weeks after DPC sensitization. Indicated treatment: therapeutic diphenylcyclopropenone sensitization with weekly scalp DPC. Each donor was an alopecia patient between 18 and 70 years of age who qualified for DPC. Ten or more counts support this clonotype. What it binds is not known. In the study's own analysis: Sequenced samples showed a median of 95,638 TCRs each, with counts running from roughly 23,000 to 700,000. In TCRdb, the RACE reads were re-called with MiXCR into one record per CDR3 protein. For this entry, the V and J calls and clone size follow TCRdb and not the study's own pipeline. Of some 400,000 distinct CDR3 sequences in the sample, 4.8% are singletons; the top ten hold about 2.1%. The CDR3 is made up of 13 amino acids. Between the trimmed V and J ends, which lost 6 bases and 1 base, there was a span of 8 bases.

The TCR sequence derives from a woman aged 50 to 60 with alopecia areata. Some clones in this sample may be carry-over from other donors' samples. This chain uses TRBV12-3 or TRBV12-4 with TRBJ2-3; a weak D match, TRBD1 (5 bases). The material sequenced was whole blood, taken in connection with sensitization to the hapten diphenylcyclopropenone (DPC). The CDR3 protein is CASSLQGTDTQYF. As DNA, the CDR3 is TGTGCCAGCAGCTTACAGGGCACAGATACGCAGTATTTT.